The 10 T cell receptor beta chains below come from one sample, sequenced in a study of T cell repertoires in cytomegalovirus infection. TCRdb processed the reads anew with MiXCR; each CDR3 protein has one entry. The table includes about 310,000 distinct CDR3 sequences, roughly 16% detected once. The material sequenced was PBMCs. These receptors were taken from a human donor in good health (CMV status not recorded). Some clones in this sample may be carry-over from other donors' samples.

This clonotype has just a few counts. The V call is TRBV18, the J call TRBJ2-2; D not resolved. The CDR3 loop spans 15 amino acids. V was cut by 2 bases and J by 4 bases, with 11 bases left in between. Germline lookup yields CDR1 KGHSH and CDR2 LQKENI. The CDR3 nucleotides are TGTGCCAGCTCACCATCCTCACCAGGCACCGGGGAGCTGTTTTTT. This translates into CASSPSSPGTGELFF.

This clonotype was seen repeatedly, ten times or more. V gene TRBV7-4 combines with J gene TRBJ1-6, with D tentatively TRBD1 (6 bases). V lost 5 bases, J lost 8 bases, and 16 bases lay in between. The CDR3 loop spans 15 amino acids. From germline, CDR1 is SGHVT and CDR2 SQSDAQ. The CDR3 DNA is TGTGCCAGCAGCCATAGCAGGGGAAGAGATTCACCCCTCCACTTT. This codes for CASSHSRGRDSPLHF.

This chain links TRBV12-3 or TRBV12-4 with TRBJ2-2; TRBD2 is a possible D gene (5 bases). CDR3 length: 13 residues. V dropped 10 bases and J dropped 2 bases, with 11 bases sitting between them. The DNA for the CDR3 is TGTGCCACAGGACCGGGAAACACCGGGGAGCTGTTTTTT. This encodes CATGPGNTGELFF.

This clonotype was picked up many times. The chain links TRBV7-8 to TRBJ1-5; D remains ambiguous. V was pared by 1 base and J by 0 bases, with 7 bases between. From germline, CDR1 is SGHVS and CDR2 FQNEAQ. CDR3 length: 15 residues. CDR3 sequence reads: CASSLESNSNQPQHF. CDR3 nucleotide sequence: TGTGCCAGCAGCTTAGAGTCGAATAGCAATCAGCCCCAGCATTTT.

This clonotype was recorded many times. V gene TRBV7-2 combines with J gene TRBJ2-5, with 9 bases aligning to TRBD2. V was clipped by 5 bases and J by 5 bases; unmatched bases: 9. CDR1 and CDR2 from the germline V gene are SGHTA and FQGNSA. This CDR3 is 15 amino acids long. This CDR3 is CASSKSAGGGETQYF. The CDR3 nucleotides are TGTGCCAGCAGCAAATCAGCGGGGGGCGGGGAGACCCAGTACTTC.

In this sample, this clonotype turned up once. A much larger clone sits a single nucleotide away, making a read error possible. The chain carries TRBV7-2 and TRBJ2-5; D possibly corresponds to TRBD2 (5 bases). V shed 1 base and J shed 13 bases, with 19 bases lying between them. CDR1 SGHTA and CDR2 FQGNSA come from the germline V gene. The CDR3 runs 14 residues. The CDR3 region is CASSLEILERARYF. The CDR3 DNA follows: TGTGCCAGCAGCTTAGAGATCCTGGAGAGGGCCCGGTACTTC.

The genes are TRBV4-1 and TRBJ2-7, with 7 positions matching TRBD2. The germline gives CDR1 MGHRA, CDR2 YSYEKL. Trimming took 1 base from V and 0 from J; bases not matched to a gene: 9. The CDR3 length is 17 residues. The CDR3: CASSQVAGGVPSYEQYF. The CDR3 DNA follows: TGCGCCAGCAGCCAAGTAGCGGGTGGGGTACCCTCCTACGAGCAGTACTTC.

This clonotype was counted between two and nine times. This rearrangement joins TRBV6-1 to TRBJ1-4; 12 bases match TRBD1. V was clipped by 6 bases and J by 7 bases; unmatched bases: 6. CDR3 size: 15 residues. The V gene's germline CDR1 is MNHNS and CDR2 SASEGT. CDR3 in amino acids: CASSPGTGGAEKLFF. CDR3 sequence (DNA): TGTGCCAGCAGCCCGGGGACAGGGGGCGCTGAAAAACTGTTTTTT.

The chain links TRBV4-1 to TRBJ2-7; D is unresolved. Trimming cost V 3 bases and J 6 bases, with 9 bases left between them. The CDR3 is 12 amino acids. Germline V CDR1 and CDR2: MGHRA, YSYEKL. The CDR3 spells CASSHPSPEQYF. The CDR3 DNA sequence: TGCGCCAGCAGCCACCCCTCCCCCGAGCAGTACTTC.

Concerning this clonotype itself: A clone one base away is much larger, so this may be a read error. The V gene is TRBV7-2, the J gene TRBJ2-5; D remains ambiguous. Trimming cost V 5 bases and J 10 bases, with 17 bases left between them. The V gene's germline CDR1 is SGHTA and CDR2 FQGNSA. The CDR3 consists of 13 residues. CDR3 protein: CASSQLGQLRQYF. CDR3 coding DNA: TGTGCCAGCAGCCAACTCGGCCAACTTCGCCAGTACTTC.